Below, 23 T cell receptor beta chains from the same sample are listed, as sequenced in a study of cytomegalovirus exposure and HLA in healthy donors. Primers: 60 Vbeta forward and 13 Jbeta reverse. Using immunoSEQ multiplex PCR, the repertoire was profiled, and TCRdb retains in-frame clones only, with some absent. The sample comprises under 150,000 clones, roughly 80% of which are singletons, and approximately 4% rests with the top ten. What was sequenced was PBMCs. The receptors were sampled from a woman in her thirties or forties in good health and CMV-seropositive.

The genes are TRBV9 and TRBJ1-3; 7 positions agree with TRBD1. The CDR3 is 15 amino acids. Looked up from germline, CDR1 is SGDLS and CDR2 is YYNGEE. V was pared by 2 bases and J by 0 bases, with 2 bases of the junction left unmatched. The CDR3 reads CASSVGTASGNTIYF. As DNA, the CDR3 is TGTGCCAGCAGCGTCGGGACAGCCTCTGGAAACACCATATATTTT. Looking up the rest from reference TRBV9 and TRBJ1-3 gives the full variable domain: DSGVTQTPKHLITATGQRVTLRCSPRSGDLSVYWYQQSLDQGLQFLIQYYNGEERAKGNILERFSAQQFPDLHSELNLSSLELGDSALYFCASSVGTASGNTIYFGEGSWLTVV.

The V gene is TRBV28, the J gene TRBJ2-7; D is possibly TRBD2 (7 bases). Trimming took 8 bases from V and 1 from J, leaving 15 bases between them. The CDR3 length is 14 residues. The V gene's germline CDR1 is MDHEN and CDR2 SYDVKM. In nucleotides, the CDR3 is TGTGCCAGCGTCACGGGGGGCCCGTCCTACGAGCAGTACTTC. Its translation is CASVTGGPSYEQYF.

This sequence joins TRBV30 and TRBJ1-5; no clear D. The CDR3 covers 13 residues. V lost 0 bases and J lost 9, with 12 bases in between. Per the germline V gene, CDR1 is GTSNPN and CDR2 is SVGIG (reference sequence). The CDR3 loop reads CAWSVGPVPPQHF. The CDR3 nucleotides are TGTGCCTGGAGTGTGGGCCCCGTCCCGCCCCAGCATTTT.

This chain uses TRBV27 with TRBJ2-5; 8 nucleotides line up with TRBD1. The CDR3 is made up of 15 amino acids. The germline V gene has CDR1 MNHEY and CDR2 SMNVEV (reference sequence). Germline trimming cut 1 base from V and 3 bases from J; bases unmatched to any gene: 4. CDR3 residues: CASSLFRTGKETQYF. Written as DNA, the CDR3 is TGTGCCAGCAGTTTATTTCGGACAGGGAAAGAGACCCAGTACTTC.

This chain joins TRBV30 and TRBJ1-4; 7 bases agree with TRBD1. The CDR3 has 16 amino acids. V dropped 0 bases and J dropped 5; count of bases not matched to a gene: 9. Germline V lookup: CDR1 GTSNPN, CDR2 SVGIG (reference sequence). The CDR3 DNA reads TGTGCCTGGAGTGTCGGGACAGCCCGACCGAATGAAAAACTGTTTTTT. This translates into CAWSVGTARPNEKLFF.

This clone was detected once. This chain joins TRBV9 and TRBJ1-2; 11 bases map to TRBD1. V lost 0 bases and J lost 0; bases outside the gene matches: 7. Per the germline V gene, CDR1 is SGDLS and CDR2 is YYNGEE. The CDR3 is 18 amino acids. The CDR3 DNA reads TGTGCCAGCAGCGTAGTTGGGACAGGGGGACCTACTAACTATGGCTACACCTTC. Protein product: CASSVVGTGGPTNYGYTF.

This rearrangement joins TRBV7-3 to TRBJ2-5, with D unclear. The CDR3 length is 16 residues. The germline V gene has CDR1 SGHTA and CDR2 FQGTGA. Trimming shortened V by 2 bases and J by 3 bases, and 16 bases separated the two germline ends. CDR3 bases: TGTGCCAGCAGCTTACTCCCGTCGACTCGTAAAGAGACCCAGTACTTC. Protein product: CASSLLPSTRKETQYF.

This rearrangement joins TRBV9 to TRBJ2-2, with D hard to call. V lost 0 bases and J lost 1, with 4 bases in between. The CDR3 runs to 14 residues. Germline V gene data show CDR1 as SGDLS and CDR2 as YYNGEE. This chain's CDR3 is CASSVGQNTGELFF. In DNA, the CDR3 is TGTGCCAGCAGCGTAGGGCAGAACACCGGGGAGCTGTTTTTT.

This clone was seen a few times. J is TRBJ2-5 and V is TRBV30; D remains ambiguous. Germline CDR1 GTSNPN, CDR2 SVGIG (reference sequence). V lost 0 bases and J 4 bases, leaving 6 bases between the germline ends. The length of the CDR3 is 12 residues. In DNA form, the CDR3 reads TGTGCCTGGAGTGTATACGGAGAGACCCAGTACTTC. Its protein product is CAWSVYGETQYF.

The rearrangement joins TRBV7-2 to TRBJ2-7; 7 nucleotides line up with TRBD2. This CDR3 is built from 16 residues. After removal of 2 bases from V and 7 bases from J, the junction contained 14 bases not matched to a gene. The germline gives CDR1 SGHTA, CDR2 FQGNSA. CDR3: CASSLLFGGSLREQYF. DNA for the CDR3: TGTGCCAGCAGCTTATTATTCGGGGGGTCCTTACGAGAGCAGTACTTC.

This chain joins TRBV11-2 and TRBJ2-5, with a possible D match to TRBD2 (5 bases). Trimming took 3 bases from V and 8 from J, leaving 16 bases between them. The germline V gene has CDR1 SGHAT and CDR2 FQNNGV. CDR3 length: 14 amino acids. DNA for the CDR3: TGTGCCAGCAGCTTCCCCAGCGGCTCTAAAACCCAGTACTTC. The encoded protein is CASSFPSGSKTQYF.

The rearrangement joins TRBV14 to TRBJ2-3; D might be TRBD1 (6 bases). The CDR3 covers 16 residues. V was pared by 4 bases and J by 2 bases, with 16 bases between. Germline CDR1 SGHDN, CDR2 FVKESK. As DNA, the CDR3 is TGTGCCAGCAGCCGGTTGATACAGGGACACACAGATACGCAGTATTTT. Its protein product is CASSRLIQGHTDTQYF.

This sequence joins TRBV2 and TRBJ1-1, with 9 bases aligning to TRBD1. CDR1 and CDR2 from the germline V gene are SNHLY and FYNNEI. The CDR3 consists of 13 residues. V shed 4 bases and J 5 bases; nucleotides not matched to a gene: 2. In DNA, the CDR3 is TGTGCCAGCAGTGGGGACAGGGCGACTGAAGCTTTCTTT. This encodes CASSGDRATEAFF.

This clone was seen only once. The CDR3 DNA is TGTGCCAGCAGCCCGGGACTCTCCTACAATGAGCAGTTCTTC. It encodes CASSPGLSYNEQFF. The chain has TRBV7-6 and TRBJ2-1; perhaps TRBD2 as D (6 bases). Per germline, CDR1 SGHVS and CDR2 FNYEAQ. V shed 5 bases and J shed 0 bases, with 8 bases lying between them. This CDR3 contains 14 residues.

The chain employs TRBV19 and TRBJ2-7, with 10 bases aligning to TRBD1. The CDR3 covers 13 residues. CDR1 and CDR2 from the germline V gene are LNHDA and SQIVND (reference sequence). V trimming: 7 bases; J trimming: 6 bases; junction bases outside the gene matches: 6. The CDR3 protein is CASTTGQGFEQYF. The CDR3 coding sequence is TGTGCCAGTACGACGGGACAGGGGTTCGAGCAGTACTTC.

This chain links TRBV30 with TRBJ2-5, with unresolved D. CDR1 is GTSNPN, CDR2 SVGIG, per germline (reference sequence). The CDR3 totals 14 residues. V shed 5 bases and J shed 5 bases, with 18 bases lying between them. The CDR3 reads CAWARDGIGETQYF. As DNA, the CDR3 is TGTGCCTGGGCGAGAGACGGTATCGGGGAGACCCAGTACTTC.

Only one count was recorded for this clone. The chain is built from TRBV4-2 and TRBJ2-7; a weak D match, TRBD2 (6 bases). V was clipped by 0 bases and J by 4 bases, with 7 bases between them. This CDR3 is 13 amino acids long. Looked up from germline, CDR1 is LGHNA and CDR2 is YNFKEQ. CDR3 in amino acids: CASSQEEGYEQYF. Written as DNA, the CDR3 is TGTGCCAGCAGCCAAGAGGAGGGATACGAGCAGTACTTC.

V gene TRBV11-2 combines with J gene TRBJ2-7, with D maybe TRBD2 (6 bases). Germline loops: CDR1 SGHAT, CDR2 FQNNGV. CDR3 size: 14 residues. Trimming cost V 5 bases and J 3 bases, with 14 bases left between them. CDR3 sequence: CASSREIKNYEQYF. The CDR3 coding sequence is TGTGCCAGCAGCCGGGAGATAAAAAACTACGAGCAGTACTTC.

The rearrangement links TRBV7-8 to TRBJ1-5; D is possibly TRBD1 (5 bases). Germline CDR1 reads SGHVS; CDR2 reads FQNEAQ. The CDR3 has 15 residues. V was clipped by 2 bases and J by 8 bases, with 16 bases between them. In DNA, the CDR3 is TGTGCCAGCAGCTTAAAGCCCCGGGGCGGGGAGCCCCAGCATTTT. The encoded protein is CASSLKPRGGEPQHF.

The chain employs TRBV6-1 and TRBJ2-7, with TRBD1 identical over 7 bases. This CDR3 is built from 11 residues. The germline V gene encodes CDR1 MNHNS and CDR2 SASEGT. V lost 10 bases, J lost 3 bases, and 3 bases stayed unmatched. DNA for the CDR3: TGTGCCACCGGACAGGTCTACGAGCAGTACTTC. Translated, it gives CATGQVYEQYF.

The chain combines TRBV28 with TRBJ1-5; D may be TRBD1 (5 bases). This CDR3 comprises 13 residues. The V end lost 7 bases, the J end lost 4 bases, and 11 bases lay between the germline ends. The germline CDR1 and CDR2 sequences are MDHEN and SYDVKM. The chain's CDR3 is CASKDTGNQPQHF. In nucleotides, the CDR3 is TGTGCCAGCAAGGACACGGGTAATCAGCCCCAGCATTTT.

The chain carries TRBV7-2 and TRBJ1-3; 8 bases match TRBD1. V was clipped by 4 bases and J by 3 bases; unmatched bases: 5. Germline V gene lookup returns CDR1 SGHTA and CDR2 FQGNSA. This CDR3 comprises 15 residues. CDR3 sequence reads: CASSSGQGGGNTIYF. The CDR3 DNA follows: TGTGCCAGCAGCTCTGGACAGGGTGGTGGAAACACCATATATTTT.

The chain couples TRBV2 to TRBJ2-2; D is undetermined. The CDR3 is 13 residues long. The V end lost 4 bases, the J end lost 1 base, and 4 bases lay between the germline ends. CDR1 and CDR2 from the germline V gene are SNHLY and FYNNEI. CDR3 nucleotides: TGTGCCAGCAGTGTCGGGAACACCGGGGAGCTGTTTTTT. Residues: CASSVGNTGELFF.